This is a list of T cell receptor beta chains from one sample in a study of OX40 agonist ivuxolimab in advanced cancers. The table came from immunoSEQ multiplex PCR; TCRdb's copy has only in-frame clones and leaves some out. The sample consists of 65,000 to 95,000 clones, around 82% of them appearing once. This material consisted of CD4+ or CD8+ T cells sorted from blood, taken in a trial of the OX40 agonist ivuxolimab. These receptor sequences come from an adult with an advanced solid tumor such as melanoma, head and neck, liver or kidney cancer. The CDR3 runs from the conserved cysteine through the conserved F or W. The D gene is left open where the match is weak. Rows may omit the clone size; those that give it use once, few, many or a size class.

d_call	v_call	clone_size	j_call	cdr3_nt	cdr3_aa
TRBD1	TRBV19	NA	TRBJ2-7	TGTGCCAGTAGTACTCCGGGACAGGGGAGAGACTACGAGCAGTACTTC	CASSTPGQGRDYEQYF
NA	TRBV4-1	NA	TRBJ2-7	TGCGCCAGCAGCCAAATCCCGACACCCGACTACGAGCAGTACTTC	CASSQIPTPDYEQYF
TRBD1	TRBV5-1	NA	TRBJ2-2	TGCGCCAGCAGCTCGCTACAGGGGGCCGACGGGGAGCTGTTTTTT	CASSSLQGADGELFF
TRBD1	TRBV6-6	NA	TRBJ2-5	TGTGCCAGCAGTTACCAATCCGGGACAGGGGCAGAGACCCAGTACTTC	CASSYQSGTGAETQYF
TRBD1	TRBV7-8	once	TRBJ1-5	TGTGCCAGCAGCCCTACTACAGGGGGCGGGCATCAGCCCCAGCATTTT	CASSPTTGGGHQPQHF
NA	TRBV18	NA	TRBJ2-7	TGTGCCAGCTCACCACGACTACCAGAGCAGTACTTC	CASSPRLPEQYF
NA	TRBV2	NA	TRBJ2-7	TGTGCCAGCAAGAGGAGAGACGAGCAGTACTTC	CASKRRDEQYF
NA	TRBV30	NA	TRBJ2-3	TGTGCCTGGAGTGTAGAGGATACGCAGTATTTT	CAWSVEDTQYF
NA	TRBV6-5	once	TRBJ2-4	TGTGCCAGCAGTTCCTTGACCTCGGGACAAAACATTCAGTACTTC	CASSSLTSGQNIQYF
NA	TRBV6-6	NA	TRBJ1-4	TGTGCCAGCAAGATACAACAGGGTGGCAATGAAAAACTGTTTTTT	CASKIQQGGNEKLFF
NA	TRBV11-3	NA	TRBJ2-1	TGTGCCAGCAGCTTTTCCGGCGGTGAGCAGTTCTTC	CASSFSGGEQFF
NA	TRBV19	NA	TRBJ1-1	TGTGCCAGTAGTAACGGGCCCGGGAGGAGTGAAGCTTTCTTT	CASSNGPGRSEAFF
NA	TRBV10-3	NA	TRBJ2-7	TGTGCCATCAGTGAGCCAAACTTGGGGGGCGGCGAGCAGTACTTC	CAISEPNLGGGEQYF
NA	TRBV7-8	few	TRBJ1-6	TGTGCCAGCAGCCCAACTAATTCACCCCTCCACTTT	CASSPTNSPLHF
TRBD1	TRBV30	NA	TRBJ1-1	TGTGCCTGGGCACAGGGGGCGAGCACTGAAGCTTTCTTT	CAWAQGASTEAFF
NA	TRBV19	few	TRBJ1-5	TGTGCCAGTAGAACAGGGAGAGGCAATCAGCCCCAGCATTTT	CASRTGRGNQPQHF
NA	TRBV13	few	TRBJ2-2	TGTGCCAGCAGCTTAGGCCTTAGGCTCCGGGGCACCGGGGAGCTGTTTTTT	CASSLGLRLRGTGELFF